This TCR beta chain derives from a study of T cells after yellow fever vaccination (dated by TCRdb to between 2019 and 2020). Background for the entire study: The SMART-Seq v4 Ultra Low Input RNA kit was used to prepare libraries from fractions with low cell numbers. Bulk PBMC replicates and cell subsets were isolated from blood drawn at multiple timepoints before and after both primary and secondary immunization. The cohort comprised two healthy male donors, one aged 18 to 30 and one aged 30 to 40 years. Bulk TCR alpha and beta repertoires were sequenced longitudinally to track T-cell clones before and after primary and booster YFV17D yellow fever vaccination.

Concerning this clonotype itself: Its antigen target is currently unknown. No base quality information exists; no much larger clone differs at one position.

TCR cDNA was synthesized by 5'RACE template switching, which introduced a universal primer site and unique molecular identifiers. Priming of cDNA synthesis was performed from both the TCR alpha and TCR beta constant segments. Libraries were amplified in two PCR steps, with sample barcodes and sequencing adapters added in the second step. Sequencing of libraries was done on Illumina HiSeq 2500 (2x100 bp) or NovaSeq (2x150 bp). Turning to the authors' computational methods: MIGEC was used to demultiplex reads and collapse the reads into UMI consensus sequences, and MiXCR was used for V(D)J alignment. Vaccine-responding clonotypes were defined with edgeR using replicate PBMC samples, requiring FDR below 0.01 and a log2 fold change above 5 up to day 15. Bulk clonotypes were assigned CD4 or CD8 identity according to which sequenced CD4 or CD8 repertoire held them at higher abundance. Through fastp at Q25 and MiXCR, TCRdb rebuilt clones from the public reads, retaining in-frame beta chains. Every CDR3 protein is listed once, alongside the most common genes and DNA of its rows. TCRdb's processing, not the authors' own work, is the source of the V and J calls. Present in this sample are over 300,000 distinct CDR3 sequences, about 6.6% of which were seen just once. The ten largest clones take up 18% of the sample.

Broad study findings and their caveats: Because abundant contaminating clonotypes from the bulk population could be contained in FACS-sorted repertoires, computational filtering was required. The study included only a couple of donors, which limits how far the findings can be generalized. Most clones expanded after primary vaccination were re-detected after the booster (almost 98% of CD4 and 88% of CD8), suggesting broad memory maintenance. A small share of clonotypes occurred in both CD4 and CD8 compartments, likely arising from convergent recombination. Compared with the primary T-cell response, the secondary T-cell response was weaker but faster, peaking on day 5 rather than day 15.

Per the publication, the treatment or condition label means: live attenuated yellow fever vaccine strain. Two biological replicates of bulk PBMCs were collected at each blood-draw timepoint. A standard Ficoll-Paque protocol was used to isolate PBMCs from peripheral blood. RNA was extracted with TriZol from bulk PBMCs, CD4 and CD8 fractions, and dextramer-positive and dextramer-negative fractions. The material was PBMCs, obtained more than 40 days after the first yellow fever vaccination. The clonotype was recovered from a man aged 18 to 29 who received the YFV17D yellow fever vaccine.

The bases are TGCAGTGCCAGACAGGGGATATACTATGGCTACACCTTC. The encoded protein is CSARQGIYYGYTF. The sequence is built from TRBV20-1 and TRBJ1-2, with 8 bases matching TRBD1. CDR1 and CDR2 are read off the germline V gene (reference sequence) as DFQATT and SNEGSKA. Germline trimming amounts to 6 bases on V and 3 bases on J, with 6 as the count of junction bases outside the gene matches. The CDR3 contains 13 residues, cysteine and phenylalanine counted. The entry retains the CDR3 DNA only, 39 bases that are in frame from base 1.